This entry is about one T cell receptor beta chain. Its recognized antigen is unknown. No base-level quality is on record; no much larger clone is a single base apart. Measured from the cysteine to the phenylalanine, the CDR3 is 16 residues long. The entry retains the CDR3 DNA only, 48 bases that are in frame from base 1. The junction shows trimming of 6 bases on V and 1 base on J, and the gene matches do not reach 12 bases of it. Sequences MNHGY (CDR1) and SAAAGT (CDR2) are obtained from the germline V gene. This specimen belongs to a study of blood T cell repertoires in COVID-19 (TCRdb year 2020). For the study in its entirety: Samples from collaborators originated in the United States, Italy and Spain and spanned both the acute and convalescent phases of COVID-19. Samples came from the ongoing ImmuneRACE study (first 160 participants) plus 1,254 subjects from 6 global collaborators. The material from the prospective study consisted of cDNA or gDNA derived from T cells, B-cell-depleted T cells, or PBMCs. Deeply sampled blood TCRbeta repertoires from subjects exposed to, actively infected with, or recovered from COVID-19 were included in the dataset. HLA class I and class II types, where available, came from metadata supplied by the sample provider rather than from assay-based typing. A freely available public database, intended as a resource for researchers studying the immune response to SARS-CoV-2, is where the repertoires were released. Sample metadata almost always included a de-identified subject ID, COVID-19 status, age in years and sex.

The collaborating institutions used their own protocols to collect whole blood in K2EDTA tubes. For TCRbeta analysis, collaborators shipped samples as frozen whole blood, isolated PBMCs, or DNA extracted from either of those sample types. TCRbeta CDR3 regions were amplified from genomic DNA using the immunoSEQ Assay, a bias-controlled multiplex PCR. Per the original workflow: The number of nucleated cells in each sample was estimated by amplification of reference gene primers within the assay. Sequence reads were collapsed and filtered to measure the absolute abundance of every unique TCRbeta CDR3 rearrangement. For each sample, productive Simpson clonality was calculated as the square root of Simpson's diversity index across productive rearrangements. TCRdb took this table from immuneACCESS and kept in-frame rearrangements with V and J called. Such tables lack part of the clones; where checked against another copy, unresolved V genes explain under half of the gap, and the rest is unexplained. That table gives V, J and clone size, and the DNA gave D and trimming. This sample has roughly 70,000 clones in its table, and about nine tenths of those were observed once. The ten largest clones take up roughly 7.2% of the sample.

What the authors observed across the whole study: The amount of clinical and demographic metadata varied by source and participant and was provided uncurated.

The origin of this receptor is a human donor in a cohort sampled during active COVID-19. The sequencing input was peripheral blood. In this chain, TRBV6-8 is recombined with TRBJ2-7, with 7 bases in between that match TRBD2. The CDR3 here reads CASSFTSGGSSYEQYF. The sequence in DNA is TGTGCCAGCAGCTTTACCTCCGGGGGGTCATCCTACGAGCAGTACTTC.